A selection of T cell receptor beta chains follows, all from one sample in a study of T cell repertoires in ileal Crohn's disease. TCRdb's table, derived via immunoSEQ multiplex PCR, lists solely in-frame clones and lacks some. The sample records about 8,400 clones, 80% being singletons. Sequenced: ileal tissue. The receptors were sampled from an adult with Crohn's disease. Each CDR3 is given with its conserved first and last residue. The order of the fields is J gene, clone size, D gene, V gene, CDR3 protein, CDR3 DNA. D genes are given only for firm matches. Part of the rows lack a size; the others show once, few, many or a class for expanded clones.

J: TRBJ1-1; size: few; D: TRBD1; V: TRBV25-1; CDR3: CASSVFHRGGNTEAFF; DNA: TGTGCCAGCAGTGTATTCCACAGGGGGGGGAACACTGAAGCTTTCTTT
J: TRBJ2-6; size: NA; D: TRBD2; V: TRBV7-2; CDR3: CASSFRLAGVAGANVLTF; DNA: TGTGCCAGCAGCTTCCGACTAGCGGGAGTAGCTGGGGCCAACGTCCTGACTTTC
J: TRBJ2-1; size: NA; D: TRBD2; V: TRBV2; CDR3: CASSETSGRGGGFF; DNA: TGTGCCAGCAGTGAAACTAGCGGGAGAGGGGGAGGATTCTTC
J: TRBJ2-7; size: few; D: NA; V: TRBV5-1; CDR3: CASSLGVVVSYEQYF; DNA: TGCGCCAGCAGCTTAGGCGTTGTTGTCTCCTACGAGCAGTACTTC
J: TRBJ2-3; size: NA; D: NA; V: TRBV5-1; CDR3: CASSLTWARSDTQYF; DNA: TGCGCCAGCAGCTTGACTTGGGCCAGGTCAGATACGCAGTATTTT
J: TRBJ2-3; size: NA; D: NA; V: TRBV9; CDR3: CASSGPGELTDTQYF; DNA: TGTGCCAGCAGCGGCCCAGGGGAGCTCACAGATACGCAGTATTTT
J: TRBJ2-4; size: NA; D: TRBD1; V: TRBV6-5; CDR3: CASSPTGEGKNIQYF; DNA: TGTGCCAGCAGTCCGACAGGGGAAGGCAAAAACATTCAGTACTTC
J: TRBJ2-3; size: NA; D: TRBD2; V: TRBV10-3; CDR3: CAISERGDTDTQYF; DNA: TGTGCCATCAGTGAGCGGGGGGACACAGATACGCAGTATTTT
J: TRBJ2-7; size: NA; D: TRBD2; V: TRBV6-5; CDR3: CASKGLAVKQYF; DNA: TGTGCCAGCAAGGGACTAGCGGTGAAGCAGTACTTC
J: TRBJ2-2; size: NA; D: NA; V: TRBV28; CDR3: CASSFRDSNTGELFF; DNA: TGTGCCAGCAGTTTCCGGGACTCAAACACCGGGGAGCTGTTTTTT
J: TRBJ2-7; size: NA; D: TRBD2; V: TRBV6-7; CDR3: CARFLGEGPGGEQYF; DNA: TGTGCCAGGTTTCTTGGGGAGGGCCCGGGCGGCGAGCAGTACTTC
J: TRBJ1-5; size: NA; D: NA; V: TRBV4-2; CDR3: CASSQREGAGQPQHF; DNA: TGTGCCAGCAGCCAGAGGGAAGGAGCTGGTCAGCCCCAGCATTTT
J: TRBJ2-3; size: NA; D: TRBD1; V: TRBV27; CDR3: CASSFKGQGADTQYF; DNA: TGTGCCAGCAGTTTTAAGGGACAGGGGGCAGATACGCAGTATTTT
J: TRBJ1-4; size: NA; D: TRBD1; V: TRBV4-1; CDR3: CASSQLVGTGINEKLFF; DNA: TGCGCCAGCAGCCAACTGGTGGGGACAGGAATTAATGAAAAACTGTTTTTT
J: TRBJ2-1; size: NA; D: NA; V: TRBV7-9; CDR3: CASSLDQENRYYNEQFF; DNA: TGTGCCAGCAGCTTGGACCAGGAGAATCGTTACTACAATGAGCAGTTCTTC
J: TRBJ2-1; size: NA; D: TRBD1; V: TRBV18; CDR3: CATSDRGTYNEQFF; DNA: TGTGCCACTTCGGACAGGGGAACCTACAATGAGCAGTTCTTC
J: TRBJ1-1; size: NA; D: NA; V: TRBV7-9; CDR3: CASSDRLLNTEAFF; DNA: TGTGCCAGCAGCGACAGACTCCTGAACACTGAAGCTTTCTTT
J: TRBJ2-2; size: NA; D: TRBD2; V: TRBV5-1; CDR3: CASSSQTSGRAKTGELFF; DNA: TGCGCCAGCAGCTCTCAAACTAGCGGGAGGGCCAAAACCGGGGAGCTGTTTTTT
J: TRBJ1-1; size: NA; D: NA; V: TRBV29-1; CDR3: CSVDGPASEYLPGFF; DNA: TGCAGCGTTGACGGCCCCGCTTCGGAATATCTCCCGGGTTTCTTT
J: TRBJ2-1; size: NA; D: NA; V: TRBV7-8; CDR3: CASSPLSRGPNNEQFF; DNA: TGTGCCAGCAGCCCGCTTTCGCGCGGGCCGAACAATGAGCAGTTCTTC
J: TRBJ2-7; size: NA; D: TRBD2; V: TRBV7-3; CDR3: CASSLDSGGFYEQYF; DNA: TGTGCCAGCAGCTTAGATAGCGGGGGATTCTACGAGCAGTACTTC
J: TRBJ2-5; size: NA; D: NA; V: TRBV7-2; CDR3: CASSIGETQYF; DNA: TGTGCCAGCTCAATCGGCGAGACCCAGTACTTC
J: TRBJ1-1; size: NA; D: NA; V: TRBV21-1; CDR3: CARDRDRTEAFF; DNA: TGTGCCAGAGACAGGGACCGCACTGAAGCTTTCTTT
J: TRBJ1-4; size: NA; D: NA; V: TRBV18; CDR3: CASSLTTNEKLFF; DNA: TGTGCCAGCTCCCTCACAACTAATGAAAAACTGTTTTTT
J: TRBJ1-1; size: NA; D: NA; V: TRBV6-5; CDR3: CASRLQDYTEAFF; DNA: TGTGCCAGCAGACTACAGGACTACACTGAAGCTTTCTTT
J: TRBJ1-5; size: NA; D: NA; V: TRBV7-2; CDR3: CASSQRQRGSNQPQHF; DNA: TGTGCCAGCAGCCAGCGACAGAGGGGTAGCAATCAGCCCCAGCATTTT
J: TRBJ2-6; size: NA; D: NA; V: TRBV30; CDR3: CAWSRTGSTGANVLTF; DNA: TGTGCCTGGAGTCGTACAGGGTCTACTGGGGCCAACGTCCTGACTTTC
J: TRBJ2-1; size: NA; D: NA; V: TRBV7-3; CDR3: CASSLVGGTFYNEQFF; DNA: TGTGCCAGCAGCTTAGTTGGGGGGACGTTCTACAATGAGCAGTTCTTC
J: TRBJ2-1; size: NA; D: TRBD2; V: TRBV5-1; CDR3: CASSLELSGSYNEQFF; DNA: TGCGCCAGCAGCTTGGAACTTAGCGGGTCTTACAATGAGCAGTTCTTC
J: TRBJ1-2; size: NA; D: TRBD1; V: TRBV5-1; CDR3: CASSRDRVGYGYTF; DNA: TGCGCCAGCAGCCGTGACAGGGTTGGCTATGGCTACACCTTC
J: TRBJ1-1; size: NA; D: NA; V: TRBV5-4; CDR3: CASSPWGRRNTEAFF; DNA: TGTGCCAGCAGCCCGTGGGGACGGAGGAACACTGAAGCTTTCTTT
J: TRBJ1-5; size: NA; D: NA; V: TRBV19; CDR3: CASSTNLLGNQPQHF; DNA: TGTGCCAGTAGTACAAACCTCTTGGGAAATCAGCCCCAGCATTTT
J: TRBJ1-2; size: NA; D: NA; V: TRBV2; CDR3: CASTDPGQRNYGYTF; DNA: TGTGCCAGCACCGACCCGGGACAACGAAACTATGGCTACACCTTC
J: TRBJ2-6; size: NA; D: NA; V: TRBV5-1; CDR3: CASSMETGANVLTF; DNA: TGCGCCAGCAGCATGGAGACAGGGGCCAACGTCCTGACTTTC
J: TRBJ1-3; size: NA; D: NA; V: TRBV7-8; CDR3: CASSLSKNTIYF; DNA: TGTGCCAGCAGCTTAAGCAAAAACACCATATATTTT
J: TRBJ2-3; size: NA; D: NA; V: TRBV30; CDR3: CAWSPPRGGRTDTQYF; DNA: TGTGCCTGGAGTCCCCCCCGGGGCGGGCGCACAGATACGCAGTATTTT
J: TRBJ2-7; size: NA; D: TRBD1; V: TRBV18; CDR3: CASSQGQGNEQYF; DNA: TGTGCCAGCTCACAGGGACAGGGGAACGAGCAGTACTTC
J: TRBJ1-1; size: NA; D: NA; V: TRBV4-3; CDR3: CASSQDAGGDTEAFF; DNA: TGCGCCAGCAGCCAAGATGCAGGCGGCGACACTGAAGCTTTCTTT
J: TRBJ2-1; size: NA; D: NA; V: TRBV11-2; CDR3: CASSLPQGTVYNEQFF; DNA: TGTGCCAGCAGCTTACCCCAGGGGACCGTCTACAATGAGCAGTTCTTC
J: TRBJ2-3; size: NA; D: TRBD2; V: TRBV7-2; CDR3: CATKGGLAGERTDTQYF; DNA: TGTGCCACCAAAGGGGGACTAGCGGGAGAGCGCACAGATACGCAGTATTTT
J: TRBJ2-3; size: NA; D: NA; V: TRBV4-2; CDR3: CASSQEEGFSTDTQYF; DNA: TGTGCCAGCAGCCAAGAGGAGGGTTTCAGCACAGATACGCAGTATTTT
J: TRBJ1-2; size: NA; D: NA; V: TRBV7-2; CDR3: CASSFGNVGRYGYTF; DNA: TGTGCCAGCAGCTTCGGGAACGTCGGGCGGTATGGCTACACCTTC
J: TRBJ2-1; size: NA; D: TRBD2; V: TRBV5-8; CDR3: CASSARLAGDLREQFF; DNA: TGTGCCAGCAGCGCCCGCCTAGCGGGAGACCTCCGGGAGCAGTTCTTC
J: TRBJ1-1; size: NA; D: TRBD1; V: TRBV4-2; CDR3: CASSQGGTGNTEAFF; DNA: TGTGCCAGCAGCCAGGGAGGGACAGGGAACACTGAAGCTTTCTTT
J: TRBJ2-7; size: NA; D: NA; V: TRBV4-3; CDR3: CASSLYRASSYEQYF; DNA: TGCGCCAGCAGCCTATACAGGGCGAGCTCCTACGAGCAGTACTTC
J: TRBJ2-2; size: NA; D: NA; V: TRBV5-1; CDR3: CASSFFPANTGELFF; DNA: TGCGCCAGCAGCTTTTTCCCCGCGAACACCGGGGAGCTGTTTTTT
J: TRBJ2-1; size: NA; D: NA; V: TRBV4-3; CDR3: CASSQVGNKNEQFF; DNA: TGCGCCAGCAGCCAAGTCGGGAATAAAAATGAGCAGTTCTTC
J: TRBJ2-3; size: NA; D: NA; V: TRBV10-3; CDR3: CAISERADTDTQYF; DNA: TGTGCCATCAGTGAGAGGGCAGATACAGATACGCAGTATTTT
J: TRBJ1-5; size: NA; D: NA; V: TRBV19; CDR3: CASSWGPDQPQHF; DNA: TGTGCCAGTAGTTGGGGGCCAGATCAGCCCCAGCATTTT
J: TRBJ2-7; size: NA; D: NA; V: TRBV11-3; CDR3: CASSPGVNSYEQYF; DNA: TGTGCCAGCAGCCCCGGGGTCAACTCCTACGAGCAGTACTTC
J: TRBJ2-3; size: NA; D: TRBD2; V: TRBV7-2; CDR3: CASSPWGGITDTQYF; DNA: TGTGCCAGCAGCCCATGGGGGGGGATCACAGATACGCAGTATTTT
J: TRBJ1-2; size: NA; D: TRBD1; V: TRBV6-4; CDR3: CASSDSNRTGRLVGGYTF; DNA: TGTGCCAGCAGTGACTCGAATCGGACAGGAAGGTTGGTGGGTGGCTACACCTTC
J: TRBJ2-3; size: NA; D: TRBD2; V: TRBV6-6; CDR3: CASSYSTSGRTDTQYF; DNA: TGTGCCAGCAGTTACTCGACTAGCGGGAGGACAGATACGCAGTATTTT
J: TRBJ1-2; size: NA; D: TRBD1; V: TRBV6-5; CDR3: CGTGGDNYGYTF; DNA: TGCGGGACAGGGGGCGATAACTATGGCTACACCTTC
J: TRBJ2-5; size: NA; D: NA; V: TRBV7-8; CDR3: CASSLGPGVGTQYF; DNA: TGTGCCAGCAGCTTAGGCCCGGGAGTGGGGACCCAGTACTTC
J: TRBJ1-5; size: NA; D: TRBD1; V: TRBV7-3; CDR3: CASSLTGTGSNQPQHF; DNA: TGTGCCAGCAGCTTAACTGGGACAGGGAGTAATCAGCCCCAGCATTTT
J: TRBJ1-4; size: NA; D: TRBD1; V: TRBV28; CDR3: CASSSGQDHEKLFF; DNA: TGTGCCAGCAGTTCGGGACAGGATCATGAAAAACTGTTTTTT
J: TRBJ2-1; size: NA; D: TRBD2; V: TRBV28; CDR3: CASSQVGASGYSYNEQFF; DNA: TGTGCCAGCAGTCAAGTCGGGGCTAGCGGGTACTCCTACAATGAGCAGTTCTTC
J: TRBJ1-3; size: NA; D: NA; V: TRBV19; CDR3: CASSINGNTIYF; DNA: TGTGCCAGTAGTATAAATGGAAACACCATATATTTT